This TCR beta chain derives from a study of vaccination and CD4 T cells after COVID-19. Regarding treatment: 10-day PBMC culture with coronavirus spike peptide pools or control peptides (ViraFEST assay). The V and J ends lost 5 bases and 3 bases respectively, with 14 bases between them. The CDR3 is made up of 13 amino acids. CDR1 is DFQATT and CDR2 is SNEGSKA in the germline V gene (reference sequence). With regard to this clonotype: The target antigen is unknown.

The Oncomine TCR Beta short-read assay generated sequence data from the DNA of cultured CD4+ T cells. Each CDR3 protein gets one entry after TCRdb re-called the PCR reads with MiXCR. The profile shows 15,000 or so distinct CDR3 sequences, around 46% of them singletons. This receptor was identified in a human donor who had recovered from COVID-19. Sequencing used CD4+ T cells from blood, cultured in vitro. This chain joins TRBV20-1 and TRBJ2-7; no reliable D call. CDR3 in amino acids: CSARLARNYEQYF. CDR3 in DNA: TGCAGTGCTCGCCTGGCAAGGAACTACGAGCAGTACTTC.